This T cell receptor (beta chain) is from a study of cytomegalovirus exposure and HLA in healthy donors. Whole-study findings and limits: Sequence variants that were highly shared formed a cluster that was likely a sequencing artifact.

This CDR3 is built from 15 residues. The germline CDR1 and CDR2 sequences are SGHRS and YFSETQ. Unmatched junction bases numbered 4, after V lost 4 bases and J lost 3 bases. With 60 Vbeta and 13 Jbeta primers, the PCR was carried out. Data came from immunoSEQ multiplex PCR; TCRdb stores just in-frame clones and leaves some out. In the table there are about 96,000 clones, about four fifths of which are singletons. In its sample, this clone was seen a few times. The antigen is undetermined. Additional DNA sequences in this sample encode the identical CDR3. Sample: PBMCs. The chain couples TRBV5-1 to TRBJ2-7; 13 bases line up with TRBD2. The sequence derives from a woman in her 70s in good health and CMV-seropositive. CDR3 nucleotide sequence: TGCGCCAGCAGCCCGGGACTAGCGGGGATCTACGAGCAGTACTTC. Its protein product is CASSPGLAGIYEQYF.